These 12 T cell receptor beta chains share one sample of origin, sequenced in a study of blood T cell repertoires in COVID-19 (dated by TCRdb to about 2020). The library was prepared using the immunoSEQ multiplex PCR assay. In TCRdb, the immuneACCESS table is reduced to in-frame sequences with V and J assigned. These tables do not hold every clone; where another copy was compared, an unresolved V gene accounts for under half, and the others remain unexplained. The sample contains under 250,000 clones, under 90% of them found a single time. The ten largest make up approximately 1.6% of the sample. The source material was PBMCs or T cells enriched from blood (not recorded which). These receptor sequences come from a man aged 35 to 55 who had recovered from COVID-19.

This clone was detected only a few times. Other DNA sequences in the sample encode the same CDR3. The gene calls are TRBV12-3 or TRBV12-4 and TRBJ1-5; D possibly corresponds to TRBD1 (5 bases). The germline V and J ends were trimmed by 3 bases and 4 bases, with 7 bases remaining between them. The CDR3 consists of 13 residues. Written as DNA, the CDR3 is TGTGCCAGCAGTTTTGGGGGGAATCAGCCCCAGCATTTT. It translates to CASSFGGNQPQHF.

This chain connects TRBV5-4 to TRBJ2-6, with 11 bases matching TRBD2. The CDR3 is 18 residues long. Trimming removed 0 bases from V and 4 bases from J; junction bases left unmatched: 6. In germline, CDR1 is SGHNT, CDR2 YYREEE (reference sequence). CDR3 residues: CASSLEGLAARGANVLTF. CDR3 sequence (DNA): TGTGCCAGCAGCTTGGAGGGACTAGCGGCGCGCGGGGCCAACGTCCTGACTTTC.

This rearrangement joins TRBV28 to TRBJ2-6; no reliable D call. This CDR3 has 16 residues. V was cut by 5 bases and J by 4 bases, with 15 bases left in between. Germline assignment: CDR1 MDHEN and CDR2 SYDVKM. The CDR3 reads CASSALLRTGANVLTF. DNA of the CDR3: TGTGCCAGCAGTGCACTCTTGCGTACCGGGGCCAACGTCCTGACTTTC.

CDR3 amino acids: CASSFAPGQDGYTF. CDR3 bases: TGTGCCAGCAGCTTTGCGCCCGGACAGGATGGCTACACCTTC. The rearrangement links TRBV12-1 to TRBJ1-2; whether TRBD1, the table's D call, matches the DNA was not checked. TRBV12-1 is listed as a pseudogene. The CDR3 consists of 14 residues.

CDR3 sequence reads: CASSHSGQYQETQYF. DNA of the CDR3: TGCGCCAGCAGCCATTCAGGACAGTACCAAGAGACCCAGTACTTC. This chain links TRBV5-1 with TRBJ2-5; possible D gene TRBD1, 6 bases. V gave up 4 bases and J gave up 0 bases, with 13 bases separating them. Germline V lookup: CDR1 SGHRS, CDR2 YFSETQ. This CDR3 is 15 amino acids long.

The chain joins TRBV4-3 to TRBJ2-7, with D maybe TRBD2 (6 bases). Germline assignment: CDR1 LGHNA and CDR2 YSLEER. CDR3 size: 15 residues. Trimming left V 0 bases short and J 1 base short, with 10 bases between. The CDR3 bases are TGCGCCAGCAGCCAAGAGGAGGGACTTTCCTACGAGCAGTACTTC. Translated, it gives CASSQEEGLSYEQYF.

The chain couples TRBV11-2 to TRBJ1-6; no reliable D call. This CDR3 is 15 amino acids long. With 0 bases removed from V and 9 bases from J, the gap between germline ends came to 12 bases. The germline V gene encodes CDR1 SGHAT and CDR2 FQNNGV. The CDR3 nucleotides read TGTGCCAGCAGCTTAGATGGCCGGGAAGGTTCACCCCTCCACTTT. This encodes CASSLDGREGSPLHF.

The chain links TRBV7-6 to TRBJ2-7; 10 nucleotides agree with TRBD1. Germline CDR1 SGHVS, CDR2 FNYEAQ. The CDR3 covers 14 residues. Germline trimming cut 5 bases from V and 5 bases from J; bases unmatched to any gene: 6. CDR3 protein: CASSHGQGVHEQYF. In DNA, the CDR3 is TGTGCCAGCAGCCACGGACAGGGGGTCCACGAGCAGTACTTC.

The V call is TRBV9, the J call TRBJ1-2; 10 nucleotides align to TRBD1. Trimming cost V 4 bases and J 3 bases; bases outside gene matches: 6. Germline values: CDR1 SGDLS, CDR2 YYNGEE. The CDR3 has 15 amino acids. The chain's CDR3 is CASSRRDRGHYGYTF. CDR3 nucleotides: TGTGCCAGCAGCCGTCGAGACAGGGGGCACTATGGCTACACCTTC.

The CDR3 region has the DNA TGTGCCAGCAGTTTTCCAGGAGGGGCTAACTATGGCTACACCTTC. Amino acids: CASSFPGGANYGYTF. V usage is TRBV28 and J usage is TRBJ1-2; D is perhaps TRBD1 (5 bases). This CDR3 is built from 15 residues. Germline V lookup: CDR1 MDHEN, CDR2 SYDVKM. Trimming took 3 bases from V and 0 from J, leaving 11 bases between them.

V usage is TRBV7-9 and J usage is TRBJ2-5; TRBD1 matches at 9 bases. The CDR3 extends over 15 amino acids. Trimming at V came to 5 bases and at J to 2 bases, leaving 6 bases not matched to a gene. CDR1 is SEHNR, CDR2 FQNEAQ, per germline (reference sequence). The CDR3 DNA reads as TGTGCCAGCAGCCTGGGGGACAGGGAACAAGAGACCCAGTACTTC. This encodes CASSLGDREQETQYF.

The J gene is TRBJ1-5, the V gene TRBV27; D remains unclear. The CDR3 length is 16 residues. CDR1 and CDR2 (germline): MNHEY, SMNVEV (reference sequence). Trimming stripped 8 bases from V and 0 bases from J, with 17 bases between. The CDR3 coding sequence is TGTGCCAGCTTCTCGGTACGGGAGTATAGCAATCAGCCCCAGCATTTT. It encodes CASFSVREYSNQPQHF.